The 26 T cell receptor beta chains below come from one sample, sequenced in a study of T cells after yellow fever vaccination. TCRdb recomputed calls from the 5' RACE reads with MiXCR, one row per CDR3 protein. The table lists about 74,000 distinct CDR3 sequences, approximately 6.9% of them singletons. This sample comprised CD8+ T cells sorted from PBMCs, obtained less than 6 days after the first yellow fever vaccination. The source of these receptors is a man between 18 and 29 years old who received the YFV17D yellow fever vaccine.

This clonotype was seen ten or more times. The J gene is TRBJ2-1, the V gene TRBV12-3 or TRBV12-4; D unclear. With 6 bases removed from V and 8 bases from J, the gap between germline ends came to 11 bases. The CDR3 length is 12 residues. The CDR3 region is CASRRFTYEQFF. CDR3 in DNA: TGTGCCAGCAGGCGCTTTACTTATGAGCAGTTCTTC.

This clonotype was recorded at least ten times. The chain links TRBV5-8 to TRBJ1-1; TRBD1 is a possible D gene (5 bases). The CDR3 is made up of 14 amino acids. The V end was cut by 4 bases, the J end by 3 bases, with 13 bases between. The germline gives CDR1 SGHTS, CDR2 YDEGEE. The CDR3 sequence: CASSRRVSYTEAFF. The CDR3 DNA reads TGTGCCAGCAGCCGCAGGGTCTCGTACACTGAAGCTTTCTTT.

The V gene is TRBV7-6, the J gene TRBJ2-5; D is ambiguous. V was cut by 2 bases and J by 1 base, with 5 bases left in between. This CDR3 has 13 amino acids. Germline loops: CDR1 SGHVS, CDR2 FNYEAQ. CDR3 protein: CASSLRPQETQYF. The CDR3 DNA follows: TGTGCCAGCAGCTTACGACCCCAAGAGACCCAGTACTTC.

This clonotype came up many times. The CDR3 DNA follows: TGTGCCAGCAGTTTGGGAACCACACAAAGAGAGACCCAGTACTTC. Translated: CASSLGTTQRETQYF. J is TRBJ2-5 and V is TRBV12-3 or TRBV12-4; D is uncertain. The CDR3 totals 15 residues. Trimming removed 3 bases from V and 4 bases from J, with 15 bases in between.

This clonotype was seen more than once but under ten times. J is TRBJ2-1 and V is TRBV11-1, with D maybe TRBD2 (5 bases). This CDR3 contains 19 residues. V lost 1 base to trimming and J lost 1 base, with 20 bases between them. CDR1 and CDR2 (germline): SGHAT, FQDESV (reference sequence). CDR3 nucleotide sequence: TGTGCCAGCAGCTTAGTCGGCGGGCAGGTTGGGGTTTCCTACAATGAGCAGTTCTTC. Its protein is CASSLVGGQVGVSYNEQFF.

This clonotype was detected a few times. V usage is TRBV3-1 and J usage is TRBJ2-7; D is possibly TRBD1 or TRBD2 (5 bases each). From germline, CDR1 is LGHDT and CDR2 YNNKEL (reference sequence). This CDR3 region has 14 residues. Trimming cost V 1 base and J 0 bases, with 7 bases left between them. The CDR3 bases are TGTGCCAGCAGCCAAGTGGGGGTCTCCTACGAGCAGTACTTC. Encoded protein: CASSQVGVSYEQYF.

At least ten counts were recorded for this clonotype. DNA for the CDR3: TGTGCCAGCAGCGCGGGACAGGGCTCTGGGGCCAACGTCCTGACTTTC. It is translated as CASSAGQGSGANVLTF. The rearrangement links TRBV5-5 to TRBJ2-6, with 9 bases matching TRBD1. This CDR3 has 16 amino acids. The V segment lost 4 bases and the J segment 0 bases; nucleotides outside the gene matches: 2. From germline, CDR1 is SGHKS and CDR2 YYEKEE (reference sequence).

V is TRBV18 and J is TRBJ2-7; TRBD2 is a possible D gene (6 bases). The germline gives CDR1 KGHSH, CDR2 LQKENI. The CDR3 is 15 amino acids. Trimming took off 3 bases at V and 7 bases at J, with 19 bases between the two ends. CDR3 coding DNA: TGTGCCAGCTCACCTCTCGCGGTCGGGGCGGGAGAGCAGTACTTC. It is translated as CASSPLAVGAGEQYF.

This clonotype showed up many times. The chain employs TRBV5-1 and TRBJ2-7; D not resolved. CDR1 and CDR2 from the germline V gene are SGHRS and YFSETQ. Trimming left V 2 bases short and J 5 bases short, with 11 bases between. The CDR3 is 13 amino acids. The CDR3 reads CASSFPGLNEQYF. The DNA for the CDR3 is TGCGCCAGCAGCTTCCCGGGTTTGAACGAGCAGTACTTC.

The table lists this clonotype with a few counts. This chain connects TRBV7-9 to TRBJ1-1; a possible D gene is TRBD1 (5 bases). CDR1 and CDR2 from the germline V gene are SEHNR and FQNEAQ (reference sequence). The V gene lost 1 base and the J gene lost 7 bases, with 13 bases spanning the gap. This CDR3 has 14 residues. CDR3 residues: CASSLGRQTDEAFF. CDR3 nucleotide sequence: TGTGCCAGCAGCTTAGGGCGGCAGACAGATGAAGCTTTCTTT.

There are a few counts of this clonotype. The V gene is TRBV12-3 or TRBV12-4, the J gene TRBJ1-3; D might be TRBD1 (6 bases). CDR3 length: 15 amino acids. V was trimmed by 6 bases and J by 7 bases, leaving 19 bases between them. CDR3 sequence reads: CASREGGNNQNTIYF. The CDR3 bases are TGTGCCAGCAGAGAGGGGGGGAACAACCAGAACACCATATATTTT.

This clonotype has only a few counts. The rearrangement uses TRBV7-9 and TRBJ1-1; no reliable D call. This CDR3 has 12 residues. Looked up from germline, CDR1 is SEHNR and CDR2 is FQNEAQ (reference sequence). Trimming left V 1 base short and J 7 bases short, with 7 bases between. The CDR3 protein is CASSLGAVEAFF. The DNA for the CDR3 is TGTGCCAGCAGCTTAGGAGCGGTTGAAGCTTTCTTT.

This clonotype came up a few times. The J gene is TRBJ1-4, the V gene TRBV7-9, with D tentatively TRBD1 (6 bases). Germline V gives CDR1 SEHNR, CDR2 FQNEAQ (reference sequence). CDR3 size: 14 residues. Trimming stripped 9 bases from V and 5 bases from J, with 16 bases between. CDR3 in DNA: TGTGCCAGTACGGGGGGCATGTTAAATGAAAAACTGTTTTTT. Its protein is CASTGGMLNEKLFF.

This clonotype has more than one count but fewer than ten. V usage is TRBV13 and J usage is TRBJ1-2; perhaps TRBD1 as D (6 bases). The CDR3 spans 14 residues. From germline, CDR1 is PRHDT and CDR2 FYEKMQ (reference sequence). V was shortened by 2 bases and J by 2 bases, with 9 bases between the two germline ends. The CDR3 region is CASSLWQGNYGYTF. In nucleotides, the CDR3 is TGTGCCAGCAGCTTATGGCAGGGGAACTATGGCTACACCTTC.

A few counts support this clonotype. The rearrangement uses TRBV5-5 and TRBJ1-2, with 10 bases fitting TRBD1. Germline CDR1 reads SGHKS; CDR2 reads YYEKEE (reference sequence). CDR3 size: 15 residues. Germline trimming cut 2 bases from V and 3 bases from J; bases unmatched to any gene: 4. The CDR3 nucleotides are TGTGCCAGCAGCTTCCGGGACAGGGGTGACTATGGCTACACCTTC. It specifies CASSFRDRGDYGYTF.

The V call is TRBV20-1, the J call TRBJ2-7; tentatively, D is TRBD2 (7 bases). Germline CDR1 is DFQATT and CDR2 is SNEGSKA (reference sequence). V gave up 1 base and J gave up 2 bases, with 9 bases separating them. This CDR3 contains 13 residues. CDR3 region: CSARAGGPYEQYF. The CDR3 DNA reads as TGCAGTGCTAGAGCCGGGGGGCCCTACGAGCAGTACTTC.

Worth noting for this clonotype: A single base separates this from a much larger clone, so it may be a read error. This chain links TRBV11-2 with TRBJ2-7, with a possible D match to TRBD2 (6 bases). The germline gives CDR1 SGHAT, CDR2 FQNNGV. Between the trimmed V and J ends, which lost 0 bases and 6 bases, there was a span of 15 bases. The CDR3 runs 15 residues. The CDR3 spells CASSLEGLPFREQYV. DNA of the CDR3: TGTGCCAGCAGCTTAGAGGGACTCCCCTTCCGCGAGCAGTACGTC.

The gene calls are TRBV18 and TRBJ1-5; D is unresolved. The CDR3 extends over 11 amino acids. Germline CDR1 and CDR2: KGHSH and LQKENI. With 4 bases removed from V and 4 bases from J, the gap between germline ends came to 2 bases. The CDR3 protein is CASSQNQPQHF. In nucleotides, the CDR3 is TGTGCCAGCTCACAAAATCAGCCCCAGCATTTT. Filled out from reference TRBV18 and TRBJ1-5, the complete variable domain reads NAGVMQNPRHLVRRRGQEARLRCSPMKGHSHVYWYRQLPEEGLKFMVYLQKENIIDESGMPKERFSAEFPKEGPSILRIQQVVRGDSAAYFCASSQNQPQHFGDGTRLSIL.

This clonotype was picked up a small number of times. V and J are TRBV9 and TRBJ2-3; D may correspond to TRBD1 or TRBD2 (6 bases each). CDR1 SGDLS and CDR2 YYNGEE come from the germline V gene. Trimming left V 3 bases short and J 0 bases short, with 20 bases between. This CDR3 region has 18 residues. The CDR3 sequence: CASSAPRVGGLSTDTQYF. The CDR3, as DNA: TGTGCCAGCAGCGCCCCGAGGGTGGGGGGCCTTAGCACAGATACGCAGTATTTT.

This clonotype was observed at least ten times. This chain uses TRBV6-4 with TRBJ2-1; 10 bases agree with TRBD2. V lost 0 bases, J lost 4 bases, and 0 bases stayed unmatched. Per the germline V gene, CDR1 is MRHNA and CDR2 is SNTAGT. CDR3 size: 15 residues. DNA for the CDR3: TGTGCCAGCAGTGACTCAGCGGGGGGGTACAATGAGCAGTTCTTC. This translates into CASSDSAGGYNEQFF.

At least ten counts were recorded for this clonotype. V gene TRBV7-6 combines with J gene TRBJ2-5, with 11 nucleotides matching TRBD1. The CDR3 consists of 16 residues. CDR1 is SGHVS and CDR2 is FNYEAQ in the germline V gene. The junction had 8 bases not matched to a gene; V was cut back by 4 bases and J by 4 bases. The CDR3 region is CASSSRTGGSLETQYF. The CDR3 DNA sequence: TGTGCCAGCAGCTCCCGGACAGGGGGCAGTTTAGAGACCCAGTACTTC.

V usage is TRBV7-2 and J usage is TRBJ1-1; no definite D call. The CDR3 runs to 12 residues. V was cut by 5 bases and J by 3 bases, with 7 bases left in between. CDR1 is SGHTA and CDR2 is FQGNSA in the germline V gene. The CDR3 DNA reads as TGTGCCAGCAGCCCGACCTACACTGAAGCTTTCTTT. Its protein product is CASSPTYTEAFF.

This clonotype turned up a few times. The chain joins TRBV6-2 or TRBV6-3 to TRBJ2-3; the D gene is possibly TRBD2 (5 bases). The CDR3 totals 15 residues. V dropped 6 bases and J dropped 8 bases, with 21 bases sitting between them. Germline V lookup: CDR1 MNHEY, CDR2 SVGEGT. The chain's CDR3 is CASSPRLPSYGTQYF. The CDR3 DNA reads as TGTGCCAGCAGCCCCCGACTACCATCCTACGGTACGCAGTATTTT.

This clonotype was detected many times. The CDR3 nucleotides are TGTGCCACCCGGCGTGTGGGTCTCTATAATTCACCCCTCCACTTT. Amino acids: CATRRVGLYNSPLHF. The chain carries TRBV27 and TRBJ1-6; no definite D call. CDR1 and CDR2 (germline): MNHEY, SMNVEV (reference sequence). Trimming took off 10 bases at V and 3 bases at J, with 16 bases between the two ends. The CDR3 contains 15 residues.

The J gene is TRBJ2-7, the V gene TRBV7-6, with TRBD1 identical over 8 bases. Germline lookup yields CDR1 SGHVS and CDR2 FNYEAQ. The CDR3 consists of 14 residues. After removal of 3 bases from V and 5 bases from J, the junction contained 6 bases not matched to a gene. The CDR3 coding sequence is TGTGCCAGCAGCTTCCGGGACAGGAGCGACGAGCAGTACTTC. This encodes CASSFRDRSDEQYF.

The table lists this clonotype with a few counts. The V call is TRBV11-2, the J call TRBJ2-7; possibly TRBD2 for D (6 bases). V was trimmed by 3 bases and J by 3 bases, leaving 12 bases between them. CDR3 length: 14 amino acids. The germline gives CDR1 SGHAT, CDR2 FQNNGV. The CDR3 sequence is CASSFSVGGYEQYV. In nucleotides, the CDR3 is TGTGCCAGCAGCTTCTCAGTGGGGGGCTACGAGCAGTACGTC.